The clone carrying this TCR beta chain came up many times. The target antigen is unknown. The data originate from a study of glioma-infiltrating T cells. Overall study findings and caveats: Above-expected tissue-blood divergence occurred in all gliomas, most in low-grade ones.

Using RNA template, CDR3s of TCR alpha and beta were amplified with iRepertoire arm-PCR. One-step reverse transcription and amplification started from around 100-400 ng of tissue mRNA or PBMC total RNA. TCRdb re-derived calls from the multiplex PCR reads in MiXCR, one entry per CDR3 protein. The sample consists of 90,000 to 110,000 distinct CDR3 sequences, 20% to 30% of them appearing once. Looked up from germline, CDR1 is LGHNA and CDR2 is YSLEER. V was trimmed by 0 bases and J by 8 bases, leaving 13 bases between them. The CDR3 extends over 14 amino acids. Sequencing was done on a sample of glioma tissue, nonneoplastic brain tissue, or PBMCs (not recorded which). The sequence was obtained from a human donor with low-grade glioma or glioblastoma, undergoing nonglioma brain surgery, or in good health (not recorded which). V and J are TRBV4-3 and TRBJ1-2; D is unresolved. This CDR3 is CASSQDGAVGGYTF. The CDR3 DNA is TGCGCCAGCAGCCAAGATGGAGCAGTGGGAGGCTACACCTTC.